These 9 T cell receptor beta chains originate from one sample sequenced in a study of blood T cells in healthy people across ages. Combining a sample-barcoded 5' primer with a J-beta primer mix, a second PCR ran for 7 to 11 cycles. TCRdb fed the 5' RACE reads into MiXCR, producing one record per CDR3 protein. The sample lists over 750,000 distinct CDR3 sequences, around a quarter occurring once. Separately, the same data were catalogued under a study of T cells of mothers and their children.

Sequencing was done on a sample of blood. The source is a boy aged 5-17 years in good health.

This clonotype showed up just a few times. The chain joins TRBV29-1 to TRBJ2-7, with a tentative D call TRBD2 (5 bases). Germline assignment: CDR1 SQVTM and CDR2 ANQGSEA. V was shortened by 3 bases and J by 6 bases, with 21 bases between the two germline ends. The CDR3 is 15 amino acids. The CDR3 reads CSVERRLGVHLEQYF. DNA of the CDR3: TGCAGCGTTGAGCGAAGATTGGGAGTACATCTCGAGCAGTACTTC.

This chain uses TRBV29-1 with TRBJ2-4; 9 nucleotides align to TRBD1. In germline, CDR1 is SQVTM, CDR2 ANQGSEA. V lost 5 bases, J lost 8 bases, and 7 bases stayed unmatched. CDR3 length: 13 amino acids. Here the CDR3 DNA reads TGCAGCGTTCCAGGACAGGGGCTGGACATTCAGTACTTC. Encoded protein: CSVPGQGLDIQYF.

This clonotype showed up just a few times. The genes are TRBV20-1 and TRBJ2-5; TRBD2 matches at 11 bases. TRBJ2-1 matches the DNA end more closely, so the J call is doubtful. The CDR3 consists of 14 residues. From germline, CDR1 is DFQATT and CDR2 SNEGSKA (reference sequence). The CDR3 here is CSVSVSGRVHEQFF. The CDR3 DNA is TGCAGTGTTAGTGTTAGCGGGAGGGTCCATGAGCAGTTCTTC.

This chain connects TRBV19 to TRBJ2-5; D not certain. This CDR3 contains 15 residues. V was trimmed by 0 bases and J by 1 base, leaving 9 bases between them. Germline V gene sequence: CDR1 LNHDA, CDR2 SQIVND (reference sequence). The chain's CDR3 is CASSIDRASQETQYF. The CDR3, as DNA: TGTGCCAGTAGTATAGATCGCGCTTCCCAAGAGACCCAGTACTTC.

J is TRBJ2-7 and V is TRBV6-1; 7 positions agree with TRBD1. After removal of 6 bases from V and 3 bases from J, the junction contained 8 bases not matched to a gene. This CDR3 spans 14 amino acids. The V gene's germline CDR1 is MNHNS and CDR2 SASEGT. The CDR3 protein is CASRQQGNLYEQYF. In nucleotides, the CDR3 is TGTGCCAGCAGACAACAGGGGAACCTCTACGAGCAGTACTTC.

The chain employs TRBV5-1 and TRBJ2-7; weak D call: TRBD2 (6 bases). Trimming shortened V by 7 bases and J by 1 base, and 15 bases separated the two germline ends. The CDR3 has 14 amino acids. The V gene's germline CDR1 is SGHRS and CDR2 YFSETQ. The CDR3, as DNA: TGCGCCAGCGGCTCCGGGACTGGATCCTACGAGCAGTACTTC. Protein: CASGSGTGSYEQYF.

The chain links TRBV29-1 to TRBJ2-7, with D uncertain. The CDR3 has 13 residues. V lost 2 bases and J 0 bases, leaving 8 bases between the germline ends. Germline-derived CDR1 and CDR2 are SQVTM and ANQGSEA. CDR3: CSVESGHSYEQYF. In DNA, the CDR3 is TGCAGCGTTGAATCTGGCCACTCCTACGAGCAGTACTTC.

The genes are TRBV7-2 and TRBJ2-5; D unclear. The closer fit of TRBJ2-1 to the DNA end suggests the J call may be wrong. Germline assignment: CDR1 SGHTA and CDR2 FQGNSA. The CDR3 has 13 residues. CDR3 DNA: TGTGCCAGCAGCCCCCCTTCGGCCCCCGAGCAGTTCTTC. It specifies CASSPPSAPEQFF.

This clonotype was seen only a few times. This rearrangement joins TRBV28 to TRBJ1-4; TRBD1 aligns across 7 bases. Germline CDR1 reads MDHEN; CDR2 reads SYDVKM. V gave up 5 bases and J gave up 3 bases; unmatched junction bases: 12. CDR3 length: 17 amino acids. CDR3 residues: CASSTPSTGNPNEKLFF. In nucleotides, the CDR3 is TGTGCCAGCAGTACACCATCGACAGGGAATCCTAATGAAAAACTGTTTTTT.